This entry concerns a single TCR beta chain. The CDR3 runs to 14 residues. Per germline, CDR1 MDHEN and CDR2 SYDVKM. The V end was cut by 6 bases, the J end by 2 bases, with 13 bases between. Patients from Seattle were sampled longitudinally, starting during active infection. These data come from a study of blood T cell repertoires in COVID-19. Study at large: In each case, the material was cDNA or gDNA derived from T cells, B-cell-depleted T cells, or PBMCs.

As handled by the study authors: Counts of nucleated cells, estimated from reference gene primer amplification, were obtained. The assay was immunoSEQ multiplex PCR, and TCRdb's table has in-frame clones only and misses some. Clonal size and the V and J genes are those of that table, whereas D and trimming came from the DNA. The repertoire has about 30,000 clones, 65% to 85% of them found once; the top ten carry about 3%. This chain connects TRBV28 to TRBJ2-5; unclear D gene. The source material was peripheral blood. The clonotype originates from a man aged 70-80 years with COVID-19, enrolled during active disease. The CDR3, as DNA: TGTGCCAGCAGGTCCCTACAGTTGCAAGAGACCCAGTACTTC. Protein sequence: CASRSLQLQETQYF.